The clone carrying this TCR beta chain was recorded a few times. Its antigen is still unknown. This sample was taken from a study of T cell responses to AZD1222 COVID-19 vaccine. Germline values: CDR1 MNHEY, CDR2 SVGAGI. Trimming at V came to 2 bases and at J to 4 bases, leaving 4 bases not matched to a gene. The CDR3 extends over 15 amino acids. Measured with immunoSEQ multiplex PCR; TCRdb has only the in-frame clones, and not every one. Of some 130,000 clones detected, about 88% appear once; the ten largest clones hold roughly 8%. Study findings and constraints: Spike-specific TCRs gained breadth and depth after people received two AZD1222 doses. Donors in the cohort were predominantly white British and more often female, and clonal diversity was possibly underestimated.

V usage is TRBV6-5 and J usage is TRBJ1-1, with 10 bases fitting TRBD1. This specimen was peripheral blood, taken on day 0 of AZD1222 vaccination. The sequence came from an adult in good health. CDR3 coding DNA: TGTGCCAGCAGTTACGGGGACAGGGGAGTCACTGAAGCTTTCTTT. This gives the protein CASSYGDRGVTEAFF.